This TCR beta chain was identified during a study of cytomegalovirus exposure and HLA in healthy donors. This table comes from immunoSEQ multiplex PCR, and its TCRdb copy is limited to in-frame clones, with some not included. The sample lists more than 55,000 clones; roughly 90% were seen once. Germline CDR1 MNHNY, CDR2 SVGAGI (reference sequence). This CDR3 has 16 residues. The V end was cut by 0 bases, the J end by 1 base, with 12 bases between. The receptor was derived from a woman in her late teens or twenties in good health and CMV-seronegative. This chain links TRBV6-6 with TRBJ2-5; D is possibly TRBD1 (6 bases). The sequenced material came from PBMCs. CDR3 coding DNA: TGTGCCAGCAGTTACTCGATAGCAGGGGTCCAAGAGACCCAGTACTTC. Residues: CASSYSIAGVQETQYF.